The entry that follows covers one T cell receptor (beta chain) sequence. What it recognizes is unknown. The sample originates from a study of T cell repertoires in cytomegalovirus infection. Findings of the study overall: Cumulative public TCR beta family frequency identified carriers of CMV plus the relevant HLA.

MiXCR, run by TCRdb on the reads, gives a single entry per CDR3 protein. The table records about 310,000 distinct CDR3 sequences, around 9.6% of them present only once. The receptor's source is a human donor in good health (CMV status not recorded). Some clones in this sample may be carry-over from other donors' samples. What was sequenced was PBMCs.

CDR3 bases: TGCAGTGCTAGTGTAGGGGAGAGCTATGGCTACACCTTC. It is translated as CSASVGESYGYTF. The V and J genes are TRBV20-1 and TRBJ1-2, with a weak D call TRBD1 (5 bases). Trimming removed 3 bases at V and 4 bases at J, with 12 bases between. Germline-derived CDR1 and CDR2 are DFQATT and SNEGSKA (reference sequence). CDR3 length: 13 amino acids.